A single TCR beta chain is shown here with its context. Per the germline V gene, CDR1 is SGHRS and CDR2 is YFSETQ. This CDR3 is 15 amino acids long. V was trimmed by 0 bases and J by 0 bases, leaving 4 bases between them. This entry belongs to a study of blood T cell repertoires in COVID-19. The repertoire was sequenced with immunoSEQ multiplex PCR; TCRdb's copy has only in-frame clones and lacks some. This sample has 150,000 or so clones, with about 72% found just once. The V call is TRBV5-1, the J call TRBJ2-6; D gene uncertain. This TCR came from a woman aged 65 to 85 with acute or convalescent COVID-19. The sequenced material came from peripheral blood. CDR3 in DNA: TGCGCCAGCAGCTTGGTCCACTCTGGGGCCAACGTCCTGACTTTC. It codes for CASSLVHSGANVLTF.